This T cell receptor beta chain originates from a study of T cell clonality in common variable immunodeficiency. Study-wide results and caveats: CVID subjects showed higher TCRbeta clonality than healthy controls. Patient heterogeneity in the CVID cohort limited correlations between repertoire features and clinical complications.

Per the germline V gene, CDR1 is MNHEY and CDR2 is SVGEGT. This CDR3 has 16 residues. The J segment lost 1 base and the V segment lost 5 bases, leaving 10 bases of the junction unmatched. Ten or more counts support this clone. No antigen is known for it. The CDR3 goes on 3 residues after the read ends, and that part is filled in from the germline J gene. Control and CVID samples contributed equal amounts of genomic DNA. This table comes from immunoSEQ multiplex PCR, and its TCRdb copy is limited to in-frame clones, with some not included. Listed for the sample are about 44,000 clones, none seen a single time.

The receptor's source is a person between 18 and 69 years old in good health. Sequenced sample: peripheral blood mononuclear cells. V usage is TRBV6-2 or TRBV6-3 and J usage is TRBJ2-7; TRBD1 matches at 8 bases. The sequenced part of the CDR3 DNA is TGTGCCAGCAGTCGAGCAGGGGGCGCAGGGTCCTACGAG. It encodes CASSRAGGAGSYE. The CDR3 reads in full as CASSRAGGAGSYEQYF.